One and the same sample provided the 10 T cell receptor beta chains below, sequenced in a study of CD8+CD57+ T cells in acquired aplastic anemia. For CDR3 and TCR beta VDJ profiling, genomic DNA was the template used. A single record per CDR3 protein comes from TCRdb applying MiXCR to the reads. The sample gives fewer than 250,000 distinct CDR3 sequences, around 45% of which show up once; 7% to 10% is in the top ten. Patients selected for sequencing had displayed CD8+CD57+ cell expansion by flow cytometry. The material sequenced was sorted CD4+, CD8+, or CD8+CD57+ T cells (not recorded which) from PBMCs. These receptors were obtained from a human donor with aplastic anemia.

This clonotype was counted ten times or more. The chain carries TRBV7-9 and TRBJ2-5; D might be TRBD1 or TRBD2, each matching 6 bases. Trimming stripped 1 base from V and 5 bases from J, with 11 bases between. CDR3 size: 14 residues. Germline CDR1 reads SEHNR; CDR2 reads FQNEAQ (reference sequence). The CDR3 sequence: CASSLVRGLETQYF. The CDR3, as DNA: TGTGCCAGCAGCTTAGTACGGGGGCTGGAGACCCAGTACTTC.

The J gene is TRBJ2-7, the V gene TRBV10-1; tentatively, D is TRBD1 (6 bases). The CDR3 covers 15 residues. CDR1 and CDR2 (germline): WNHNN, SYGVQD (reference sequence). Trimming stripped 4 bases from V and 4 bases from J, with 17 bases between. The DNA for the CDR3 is TGCGCCAGCAGTGCTAGAGGCCGGACAGCTTACGAGCAGTACTTC. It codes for CASSARGRTAYEQYF.

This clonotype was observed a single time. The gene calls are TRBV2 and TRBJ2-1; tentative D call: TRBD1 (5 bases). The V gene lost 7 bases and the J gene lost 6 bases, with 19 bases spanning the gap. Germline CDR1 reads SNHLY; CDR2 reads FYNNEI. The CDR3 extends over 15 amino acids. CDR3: CASIKGLGECNEQFF. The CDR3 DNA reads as TGTGCCAGCATCAAGGGCCTAGGGGAATGCAATGAGCAGTTCTTC.

This CDR3 reads CAISALAENTDTQYF. CDR3 bases: TGTGCCATCAGTGCACTAGCGGAAAACACAGATACGCAGTATTTT. The rearrangement uses TRBV10-3 and TRBJ2-3, with 8 positions matching TRBD2. The CDR3 is 15 residues long. Looked up from germline, CDR1 is ENHRY and CDR2 is SYGVKD. V dropped 4 bases and J dropped 2; count of bases not matched to a gene: 5.

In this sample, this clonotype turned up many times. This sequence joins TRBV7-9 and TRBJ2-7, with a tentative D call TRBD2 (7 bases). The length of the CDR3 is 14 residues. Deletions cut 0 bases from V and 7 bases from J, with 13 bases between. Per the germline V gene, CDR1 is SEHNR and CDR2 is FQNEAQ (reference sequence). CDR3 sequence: CASSLAGGADEQYF. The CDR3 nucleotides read TGTGCCAGCAGCTTAGCGGGGGGGGCAGATGAGCAGTACTTC.

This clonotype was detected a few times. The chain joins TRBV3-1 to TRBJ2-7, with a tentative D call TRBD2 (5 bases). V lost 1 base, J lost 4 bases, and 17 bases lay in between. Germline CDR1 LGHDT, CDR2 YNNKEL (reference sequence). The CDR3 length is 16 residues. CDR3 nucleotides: TGTGCCAGCAGCCAAGGGGCTGGAGGAGCCGTATACGAGCAGTACTTC. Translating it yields CASSQGAGGAVYEQYF.

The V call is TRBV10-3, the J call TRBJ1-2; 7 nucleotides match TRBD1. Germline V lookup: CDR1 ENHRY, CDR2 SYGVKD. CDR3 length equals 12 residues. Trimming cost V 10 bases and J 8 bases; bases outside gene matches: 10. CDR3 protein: CASRGTVGGYTF. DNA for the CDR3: TGTGCCAGCAGGGGGACAGTCGGAGGCTACACCTTC.

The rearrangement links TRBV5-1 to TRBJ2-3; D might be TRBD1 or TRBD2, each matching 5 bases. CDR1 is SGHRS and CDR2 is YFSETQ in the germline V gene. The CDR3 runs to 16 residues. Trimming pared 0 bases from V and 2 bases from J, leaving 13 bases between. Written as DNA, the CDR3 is TGCGCCAGCAGCTTGGCCCGGGACCTATACACAGATACGCAGTATTTT. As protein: CASSLARDLYTDTQYF.

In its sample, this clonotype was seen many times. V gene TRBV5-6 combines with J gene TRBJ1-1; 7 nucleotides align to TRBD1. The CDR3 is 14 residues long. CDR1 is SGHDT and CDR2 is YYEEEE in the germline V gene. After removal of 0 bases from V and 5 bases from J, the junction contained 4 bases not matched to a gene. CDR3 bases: TGTGCCAGCAGCTTGGGACAGGGTAGGACTGAAGCTTTCTTT. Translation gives CASSLGQGRTEAFF.

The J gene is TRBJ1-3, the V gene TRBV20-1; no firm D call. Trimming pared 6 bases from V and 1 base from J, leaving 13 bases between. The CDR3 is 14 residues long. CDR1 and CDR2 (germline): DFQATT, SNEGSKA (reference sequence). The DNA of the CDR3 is TGCAGTGCCTTGATGGGCAGGTCTGGAAACACCATATATTTT. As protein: CSALMGRSGNTIYF.